These 4 T cell receptor beta chains were sequenced from one sample in a study of T cells in Graves' hyperthyroidism and ophthalmopathy. TCR beta CDR3 regions were amplified from RNA transcripts. The HTBI primer set drove a first-round RT-PCR of the TCR CDR3. MiXCR was run by TCRdb on the multiplex PCR reads, yielding one entry per CDR3 protein. Of around 600,000 distinct CDR3 sequences in the sample, roughly 15% are singletons; the top ten hold approximately 13%. Sequenced sample: blood. These receptors came from a woman between 50 and 59 years old with Graves' ophthalmopathy.

The chain joins TRBV6-2 or TRBV6-3 to TRBJ2-3; 10 nucleotides match TRBD2. The CDR3 has 15 residues. The V gene end was trimmed by 2 bases and the J gene end by 6 bases; junction bases not matched to a gene: 5. Germline assignment: CDR1 MNHEY and CDR2 SVGEGT. This chain's CDR3 is CASSYRTSGGDTQYF. CDR3 nucleotides: TGTGCCAGCAGTTACCGGACTAGCGGTGGGGATACGCAGTATTTT.

The rearrangement uses TRBV11-3 and TRBJ2-6; 10 bases match TRBD2. CDR3 length: 17 amino acids. Germline loops: CDR1 SGHNT, CDR2 YENEEA. V lost 5 bases and J lost 5; bases outside the gene matches: 9. The CDR3 reads CASSRTSGTYRANVLTF. CDR3 DNA sequence: TGTGCCAGCAGCCGCACTAGCGGGACTTACCGGGCCAACGTCCTGACTTTC. The full variable domain, with the rest looked up from reference TRBV11-3 and TRBJ2-6, is EAGVVQSPRYKIIEKKQPVAFWCNPISGHNTLYWYLQNLGQGPELLIRYENEEAVDDSQLPKDRFSAERLKGVDSTLKIQPAELGDSAVYLCASSRTSGTYRANVLTFGAGSRLTVL.

This clonotype was counted at least ten times. The chain uses TRBV10-3 and TRBJ2-2; 12 nucleotides align to TRBD2. The CDR3 contains 14 residues. CDR1 and CDR2 (germline): ENHRY, SYGVKD. V shed 8 bases, J shed 6 bases, and the junction held 4 bases outside the gene matches. The CDR3, as DNA: TGTGCCATCCCGACTAGCGGGAGTTCCGGGGAGCTGTTTTTT. Amino acid sequence: CAIPTSGSSGELFF.

This clonotype was observed many times. The chain combines TRBV7-9 with TRBJ2-4, with D possibly TRBD2 on 5 matching bases. The germline gives CDR1 SEHNR, CDR2 FQNEAQ (reference sequence). The V end was cut by 5 bases, the J end by 6 bases, with 14 bases between. The CDR3 contains 14 residues. The CDR3 sequence: CASSISDSRNIQYF. The CDR3 DNA sequence: TGTGCCAGCAGCATATCGGACTCACGAAACATTCAGTACTTC. Supplemented by reference TRBV7-9 and TRBJ2-4, the full variable domain reads DTGVSQNPRHKITKRGQNVTFRCDPISEHNRLYWYRQTLGQGPEFLTYFQNEAQLEKSRLLSDRFSAERPKGSFSTLEIQRTEQGDSAMYLCASSISDSRNIQYFGAGTRLSVL.